This T cell receptor beta chain derives from a study of CD8 T cells in ankylosing spondylitis. Broader study findings: Significantly higher representation of disease-linked clones was reported for matched ankylosing spondylitis synovial fluid.

TCRdb fed the 5' RACE reads into MiXCR, producing one record per CDR3 protein. The profile shows under 200,000 distinct CDR3 sequences, roughly 11% of them singletons. To note about this clonotype: Antigen specificity is unknown. Being one base from a much bigger clone, this may be a read error.

The TCR sequence derives from a male donor with ankylosing spondylitis or in good health (not recorded which). Sample: blood, either unsorted or a sorted T cell fraction (not recorded which).

CDR3 in amino acids: CASIITRTSGITDTQYF. The CDR3 bases are TGTGCCAGCATTATCACACGGACTAGCGGGATTACAGATACGCAGTATTTT. This chain connects TRBV27 to TRBJ2-3; TRBD2 aligns across 12 bases. The germline CDR1 and CDR2 sequences are MNHEY and SMNVEV (reference sequence). Germline trimming cut 7 bases from V and 3 bases from J; bases unmatched to any gene: 11. The CDR3 runs 17 residues.